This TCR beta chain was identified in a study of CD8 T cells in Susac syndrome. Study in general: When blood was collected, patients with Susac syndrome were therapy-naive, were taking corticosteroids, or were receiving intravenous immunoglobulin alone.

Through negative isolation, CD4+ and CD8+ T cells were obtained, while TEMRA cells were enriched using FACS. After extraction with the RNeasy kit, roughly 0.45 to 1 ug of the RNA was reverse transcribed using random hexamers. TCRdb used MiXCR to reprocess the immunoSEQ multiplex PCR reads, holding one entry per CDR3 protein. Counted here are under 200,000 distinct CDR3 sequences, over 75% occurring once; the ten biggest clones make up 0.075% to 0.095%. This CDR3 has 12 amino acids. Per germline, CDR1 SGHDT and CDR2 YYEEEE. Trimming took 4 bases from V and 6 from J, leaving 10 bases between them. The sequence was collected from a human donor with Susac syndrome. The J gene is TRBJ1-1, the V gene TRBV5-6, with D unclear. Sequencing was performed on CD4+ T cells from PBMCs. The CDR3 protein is CASSRGPAEAFF. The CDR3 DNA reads TGTGCCAGCAGCCGAGGACCGGCTGAAGCTTTCTTT.